A single sample is the source of the 5 T cell receptor beta chains below, sequenced in a study of vaccination and CD4 T cells after COVID-19. The Oncomine TCR Beta short-read assay was applied to DNA of cultured CD4+ T cells. TCRdb re-called the PCR reads through MiXCR, storing one row per CDR3 protein. The table lists under 11,000 distinct CDR3 sequences, roughly 45% of them singletons, with around a third in the top ten. This sample's treatment: approximately 9-day PBMC culture with coronavirus spike peptide pools or control peptides (ViraFEST assay). These receptors lack a known antigen. Specimen: CD4+ T cells from blood, cultured in vitro. These receptor sequences come from a human donor who had recovered from COVID-19.

In nucleotides, the CDR3 is TGTGCCAGCAGGGGACAGATCATAGCCAAAAACATTCAGTACTTC. This gives the protein CASRGQIIAKNIQYF. The genes are TRBV2 and TRBJ2-4, with TRBD1 matching 7 bases. J was trimmed by 0 bases and V by 6 bases; bases with no gene match: 5. CDR3 size: 15 residues. CDR1 is SNHLY and CDR2 is FYNNEI in the germline V gene.

This sequence joins TRBV10-3 and TRBJ1-5; D uncertain. CDR1 is ENHRY, CDR2 SYGVKD, per germline. CDR3 length: 14 amino acids. V was trimmed by 10 bases and J by 1 base, leaving 14 bases between them. The CDR3 region has the DNA TGTGCCACCTCGACGGATTCAAGCAATCAGCCCCAGCATTTT. Protein: CATSTDSSNQPQHF.

This clonotype was picked up one time. V usage is TRBV19 and J usage is TRBJ1-1; D remains unclear. This CDR3 is 15 amino acids long. Germline-derived CDR1 and CDR2 are LNHDA and SQIVND (reference sequence). Deletions cut 3 bases from V and 2 bases from J, with 13 bases between. The DNA for the CDR3 is TGTGCCAGTAGTATTCAAGGAACGATAAACACTGAAGCTTTCTTT. Protein product: CASSIQGTINTEAFF.

V is TRBV10-3 and J is TRBJ1-5, with D possibly TRBD1 on 5 matching bases. The CDR3 is 16 residues long. V lost 10 bases to trimming and J lost 0 bases, with 19 bases between them. The germline V gene encodes CDR1 ENHRY and CDR2 SYGVKD. The CDR3 nucleotides are TGTGCCACCGGAGAGCGGGGAACAGGTAGCAATCAGCCCCAGCATTTT. Its translation: CATGERGTGSNQPQHF.

This chain connects TRBV11-2 to TRBJ2-2; no clear D gene. V lost 5 bases to trimming and J lost 4 bases, with 8 bases between them. The CDR3 contains 13 residues. Germline CDR1 is SGHAT and CDR2 is FQNNGV. The CDR3 spells CASSRMGTGELFF. The DNA of the CDR3 is TGTGCCAGCAGCCGAATGGGCACCGGGGAGCTGTTTTTT.